This T cell receptor (beta chain) stems from a study of T cells in Graves' hyperthyroidism and ophthalmopathy. The CDR3 has 14 residues. Germline CDR1 reads SQVTM; CDR2 reads ANQGSEA. V was clipped by 2 bases and J by 2 bases; unmatched bases: 5. This clonotype was counted at least ten times. Template material for amplifying TCR beta CDR3 regions consisted of RNA transcripts. During a first-round RT-PCR of the TCR CDR3, the HTBI primer set was used. A single record per CDR3 protein comes from TCRdb applying MiXCR to the multiplex PCR reads. The data contain 700,000 to 850,000 distinct CDR3 sequences, 30% to 40% of them seen just once; the ten biggest clones take up roughly 31%.

The J gene is TRBJ2-7, the V gene TRBV29-1; 8 nucleotides match TRBD2. The receptor was isolated from a middle-aged woman with Graves' hyperthyroidism. Sequenced: blood. CDR3 region: CSVEKLAATYEQYF. The CDR3 DNA sequence: TGCAGCGTTGAAAAACTAGCGGCGACCTACGAGCAGTACTTC.